Listed here is a single TCR beta chain. The record originates from a study of blood T cell repertoires in COVID-19. Overall study context: There were acute and convalescent COVID-19 samples, and they came from the United States, Italy and Spain. Sources were T cells, B-cell-depleted T cells, or PBMCs; the material itself was cDNA or gDNA.

The CDR3 extends over 12 amino acids. Trimming shortened V by 8 bases and J by 5 bases, and 9 bases separated the two germline ends. Germline-derived CDR1 and CDR2 are MNHEY and SVGAGI. In the source study's methods: Counts of nucleated cells, estimated from reference gene primer amplification, were obtained. Method: immunoSEQ multiplex PCR; TCRdb's copy keeps in-frame clones and lacks some. The V and J calls and clone size come from that table; D and trimming were worked out from the DNA. The repertoire consists of approximately 97,000 clones, with around nine tenths occurring once and the leading ten covering around 2%.

The receptor comes from a man aged 45-65 years with active COVID-19. What was sequenced was peripheral blood. The chain couples TRBV6-5 to TRBJ2-2; tentative D call: TRBD2 (6 bases). This chain's CDR3 is CASRRVTGELFF. CDR3 sequence (DNA): TGTGCCAGCCGGAGGGTAACCGGGGAGCTGTTTTTT.